This T cell receptor beta chain appears in the sequencing data of a study of cytomegalovirus exposure and HLA in healthy donors. V was cut by 1 base and J by 10 bases, with 14 bases left in between. Germline V CDR1 and CDR2: MNHEY, SMNVEV (reference sequence). This CDR3 is built from 15 residues. The PCR contained 60 Vbeta and 13 Jbeta primers. Method: immunoSEQ multiplex PCR; TCRdb's copy keeps in-frame clones and lacks some. The profile shows about 190,000 clones, about four fifths of them singletons. The chain carries TRBV27 and TRBJ1-6, with TRBD1 as a possible D gene (6 bases). Sequenced: PBMCs. The clonotype was recovered from a man aged 18-30 years in good health and CMV-seronegative. The DNA of the CDR3 is TGTGCCAGCAGTTTATATAACAGGGAAGGATCACCCCTCCACTTT. Its translation is CASSLYNREGSPLHF.